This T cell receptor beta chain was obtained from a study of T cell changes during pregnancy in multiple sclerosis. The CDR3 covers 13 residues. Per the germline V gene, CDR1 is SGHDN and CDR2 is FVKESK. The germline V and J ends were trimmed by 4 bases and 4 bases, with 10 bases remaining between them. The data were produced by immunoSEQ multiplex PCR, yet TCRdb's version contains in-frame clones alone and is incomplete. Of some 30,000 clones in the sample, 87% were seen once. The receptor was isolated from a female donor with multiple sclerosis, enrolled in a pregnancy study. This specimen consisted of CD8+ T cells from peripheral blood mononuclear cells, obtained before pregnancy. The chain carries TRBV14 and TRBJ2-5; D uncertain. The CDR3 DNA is TGTGCCAGCAGCCCTACCCTCGGAGAGACCCAGTACTTC. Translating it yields CASSPTLGETQYF.